The clone carrying this T cell receptor (beta chain) was observed a few times. Its antigen is currently unknown. The CDR3 extends over 15 amino acids. Germline values: CDR1 SGDLS, CDR2 YYNGEE. J was trimmed by 1 base and V by 4 bases; bases with no gene match: 4. The assay that was used to sequence DNA from cultured CD4+ T cells was the Oncomine TCR Beta short-read assay. Genomic DNA was taken out of cultured CD4+ T cells by extraction. TCRdb reprocessed the PCR reads with MiXCR, giving one entry per CDR3 protein. The data contain approximately 11,000 distinct CDR3 sequences, approximately 41% of them seen just once; the ten biggest clones take up 25% to 35%. The sample belongs to a study of vaccination and CD4 T cells after COVID-19. Treatment denoted: roughly 10-day PBMC culture with coronavirus spike peptide pools or control peptides (ViraFEST assay).

The chain carries TRBV9 and TRBJ2-2; TRBD1 matches at 7 bases. The receptor was isolated from a human donor who had recovered from COVID-19. The sample consisted of CD4+ T cells from blood, cultured in vitro. In nucleotides, the CDR3 is TGTGCCAGCAGCCCGCGGACAGGGAACACCGGGGAGCTGTTTTTT. It encodes CASSPRTGNTGELFF.